The clone carrying this TCR beta chain was found a few times. This specimen belongs to a study of blood T cell repertoires in COVID-19. Study summary: Samples of COVID-19 (acute and convalescent) were obtained from the United States, Italy and Spain. In each case, the material was cDNA or gDNA derived from T cells, B-cell-depleted T cells, or PBMCs.

Clones were read by immunoSEQ multiplex PCR, and TCRdb kept only the in-frame ones, dropping some. The sample lists roughly 200,000 clones, 84% seen once, with roughly a fifth in the top ten. The germline CDR1 and CDR2 sequences are SGHVS and FQNEAQ. Trimming took 5 bases from V and 2 from J, leaving 17 bases between them. The CDR3 spans 16 residues. The sequencing sample was made of peripheral blood. The clonotype was recovered from a human donor in a cohort sampled during active COVID-19. V usage is TRBV7-8 and J usage is TRBJ2-3, with a tentative D call TRBD1 (6 bases). The CDR3 sequence: CASSIVTGHNTDTQYF. CDR3 nucleotides: TGTGCCAGCAGCATAGTGACGGGACACAACACAGATACGCAGTATTTT.